The rows below give T cell receptor beta chains drawn from one sample of a study of T cell responses to AZD1222 COVID-19 vaccine. Using immunoSEQ multiplex PCR, the repertoire was profiled, and TCRdb retains in-frame clones only, with some absent. The profile shows 120,000 or so clones, more than 75% of them singletons. Material: peripheral blood, obtained on day 0 of AZD1222 vaccination. All receptors come from an adult in good health. Both conserved end residues are part of each CDR3. Each record gives: CDR3 DNA, CDR3 protein, D gene, V gene, J gene, clone size. A D gene is named only where the DNA matches it firmly. Clone size, where shown, is once, few, many, or a class for clones that have expanded.

TGTGCCAGCAGCGTCTCTAGCGGGGTAAACACCGGGGAGCTGTTTTTT	CASSVSSGVNTGELFF	TRBD2	TRBV9	TRBJ2-2	few
TGCGCCAGCAGCCAAGATAGAGGGGAGACCCAGTACTTC	CASSQDRGETQYF	NA	TRBV4-3	TRBJ2-5	NA
TGTGCCAGCAGAGACAACCCATCATCAGGCTATACGCAGTATTTT	CASRDNPSSGYTQYF	NA	TRBV2	TRBJ2-3	NA
TGTGCCAGCCTCGGACCAAACACCATATATTTT	CASLGPNTIYF	NA	TRBV18	TRBJ1-3	NA
TGTGCCAGCAGCTATGACACGACCTACGAGCAGTACTTC	CASSYDTTYEQYF	NA	TRBV11-2	TRBJ2-7	NA
TGTGCCAGCAGTGTACTGACAGGAGGGGACACCGGGGAGCTGTTTTTT	CASSVLTGGDTGELFF	NA	TRBV2	TRBJ2-2	NA
TGCGCCAGCAGATTGGAGGTTGCTTACACTGAAGCTTTCTTT	CASRLEVAYTEAFF	NA	TRBV5-1	TRBJ1-1	NA
TGTGCCAGCAGCCCAACCCAGGTGGGGACTGAAGCTTTCTTT	CASSPTQVGTEAFF	NA	TRBV5-5	TRBJ1-1	NA
TGTGCCAGCAGCTTAGTGTCTAGCGGAGTCGGGCTTACGCAGTATTTT	CASSLVSSGVGLTQYF	TRBD2	TRBV7-7	TRBJ2-3	NA
TGCGCCAGCAGCCAAGCCGACAATGGGCCTTACGAGCAGTACTTC	CASSQADNGPYEQYF	NA	TRBV4-1	TRBJ2-7	once
TGTGCCACCAGCCGTACCACCCGAGAGACTGAAGCTTTCTTT	CATSRTTRETEAFF	NA	TRBV15	TRBJ1-1	NA
TGTGCCAGCAGCCCCAGCGGGGGGAGCTCCTACGAGCAGTACTTC	CASSPSGGSSYEQYF	TRBD2	TRBV7-9	TRBJ2-7	NA
TGTGCCAGCAGCCAAATTAGCGGGGGGGCCGCTGAGCAGTTCTTC	CASSQISGGAAEQFF	TRBD2	TRBV3-1/TRBV3-2	TRBJ2-1	NA
TGTGCCAGCAGCTTAGGCCGGAGTTCGGGGGAGCAGTACTTC	CASSLGRSSGEQYF	NA	TRBV13	TRBJ2-7	NA
TGTGCCAGCAGTGGGAATGAAAAACTGTTTTTT	CASSGNEKLFF	NA	TRBV2	TRBJ1-4	NA
TGTGCCACCAGCCCCAAGTGGGGTCGATGGGAAAAACTGTTTTTT	CATSPKWGRWEKLFF	NA	TRBV15	TRBJ1-4	NA
TGCGCCAGCAGCTCGAATCCAGCTCAGAATTCACCCCTCCACTTT	CASSSNPAQNSPLHF	NA	TRBV5-1	TRBJ1-6	NA
TGTGCCAGTACCCCGGTTAGCGGGGGAGCCGGGGAGCTGTTTTTT	CASTPVSGGAGELFF	TRBD2	TRBV19	TRBJ2-2	NA
TGTGCCAGCAGATGGCAGGCAGGCTCCTACGAGCAGTACTTC	CASRWQAGSYEQYF	NA	TRBV27	TRBJ2-7	once
TGTGCCAGCAGCAAAAGGGCGCGTCCGGGGGGACGATCTAGCTCCTACAATGAGCAGTTCTTC	CASSKRARPGGRSSSYNEQFF	NA	TRBV21-1	TRBJ2-1	NA
TGTGCCAGCCAATTGGACAGACCTAATGAAAAACTGTTTTTT	CASQLDRPNEKLFF	NA	TRBV19	TRBJ1-4	NA
TGTGCCAGCAGCCTCCGTACTAGAGGCGGGGAGCTGTTTTTT	CASSLRTRGGELFF	NA	TRBV9	TRBJ2-2	NA
TGCGCCAGCAGCTTTAGCGTGGATACGCAGTATTTT	CASSFSVDTQYF	NA	TRBV5-1	TRBJ2-3	NA
TGTGCCAGCAGTGAAGCGACTAAGCTCCTGGGGTACAGAGCCAAAAACATTCAGTACTTC	CASSEATKLLGYRAKNIQYF	NA	TRBV6-1	TRBJ2-4	NA
TGTGCCAGCAGTGAAGGGGGTACCCGAGCGGAGACCCAGTACTTC	CASSEGGTRAETQYF	NA	TRBV6-1	TRBJ2-5	once
TGTGCCAGCAGCGTAGCCCGGTCAGGCTATGGCTACACCTTC	CASSVARSGYGYTF	NA	TRBV9	TRBJ1-2	NA
TGTGCCAGCAGTATCACAGGGGGAGGCTACGAGCAGTACTTC	CASSITGGGYEQYF	TRBD1	TRBV5-6	TRBJ2-7	NA
TGTGCCAGTAGTATTAGGGGACCTCGTGAGAGTGGCTATGGCTACACCTTC	CASSIRGPRESGYGYTF	NA	TRBV19	TRBJ1-2	NA
TGCGCCAGCAGCTTGGACAGGGATTTACCGTTCTTC	CASSLDRDLPFF	NA	TRBV5-1	TRBJ2-1	NA
TGTGCCTGGAGTGTACGGGGGCTTCCGAACACTGAAGCTTTCTTT	CAWSVRGLPNTEAFF	NA	TRBV30	TRBJ1-1	NA
TGTGCCAGCAGCTCGGGACAGGTCTATGGCTACACCTTC	CASSSGQVYGYTF	TRBD1	TRBV7-6	TRBJ1-2	NA
TGTGCCAGCAGCCGGACAGAAAACTATGGCTACACCTTC	CASSRTENYGYTF	NA	TRBV3-1/TRBV3-2	TRBJ1-2	NA
TGCAGCGGACAGGGGAGAACCTCCTACAATGAGCAGTTCTTC	CSGQGRTSYNEQFF	TRBD1	TRBV29-1	TRBJ2-1	NA
TGTGCCAGCAGCCAAGCTACGTCGACGGCTTTCTTT	CASSQATSTAFF	NA	TRBV3-1/TRBV3-2	TRBJ1-1	NA
TGTGCCAGCGCTCAAATGGGAAGGAGGGGGGGAGATACGCAGTATTTT	CASAQMGRRGGDTQYF	NA	TRBV3-1/TRBV3-2	TRBJ2-3	NA
TGTGCCAGCAGGCCGACAGGGGCAGGGGAGACCCAGTACTTC	CASRPTGAGETQYF	TRBD1	TRBV11-2	TRBJ2-5	NA
TGTGCCAGCAGCCCGGGGGGCGGCCCAGATACGCAGTATTTT	CASSPGGGPDTQYF	NA	TRBV5-4	TRBJ2-3	NA
TGCGCCAGCAGCCCTCGCGGGGAAGCGGGGGGGCGGGGCCGCGAGCAGTACTTC	CASSPRGEAGGRGREQYF	TRBD2	TRBV4-3	TRBJ2-7	NA
TGCAGCGTTGAAGATGGGAACAGGGGTAAGGCTTTCTTT	CSVEDGNRGKAFF	TRBD1	TRBV29-1	TRBJ1-1	NA
TGTGCCAGTACCCCGTCATGGGACAGTCCTGTACCCCTCCACTTT	CASTPSWDSPVPLHF	TRBD1	TRBV19	TRBJ1-6	once
TGTGCCAGTATGCTTCAGTCTCCAAAGATTGAAGCTTTCTTT	CASMLQSPKIEAFF	NA	TRBV19	TRBJ1-1	NA
TGTGCCAGCAGTATAGAGGTGAACACTGAAGCTTTCTTT	CASSIEVNTEAFF	NA	TRBV6-5	TRBJ1-1	NA
TGCGCCAGCCGGGCGCTAGGGACTAGCGGGCCCTACGAGCAGTACTTC	CASRALGTSGPYEQYF	TRBD2	TRBV5-1	TRBJ2-7	NA
TGTGCCAGCAGTTACCCCGGCAGGAGCAGGGAACTCTCTGGGGCCAACGTCCTGACTTTC	CASSYPGRSRELSGANVLTF	NA	TRBV6-2/TRBV6-3	TRBJ2-6	NA
TGTGCCAGCAGTGCTAAGACAGATCCGCCTGGAAACACCATATATTTT	CASSAKTDPPGNTIYF	NA	TRBV2	TRBJ1-3	NA
TGTGCCAGCAGCACCCATGGGGGGCGATACGAGCAGTACTTC	CASSTHGGRYEQYF	NA	TRBV3-1/TRBV3-2	TRBJ2-7	NA
TGTGCCAGTAGCCAAACAGGGAACACTGAAGCTTTCTTT	CASSQTGNTEAFF	NA	TRBV19	TRBJ1-1	NA
TGTGCCAGCAGCCAAGGCCAGGGGGGTAGTACCCAGCATTTT	CASSQGQGGSTQHF	TRBD1	TRBV3-1/TRBV3-2	TRBJ1-5	once
TGTGCCACCAGTGACCCTCCACCGGATACGCAGTATTTT	CATSDPPPDTQYF	NA	TRBV24-1	TRBJ2-3	few
TGCGCCAGCAGCCAAGATGTTGGGGGGGACTATGGCTACACCTTC	CASSQDVGGDYGYTF	NA	TRBV4-1	TRBJ1-2	NA